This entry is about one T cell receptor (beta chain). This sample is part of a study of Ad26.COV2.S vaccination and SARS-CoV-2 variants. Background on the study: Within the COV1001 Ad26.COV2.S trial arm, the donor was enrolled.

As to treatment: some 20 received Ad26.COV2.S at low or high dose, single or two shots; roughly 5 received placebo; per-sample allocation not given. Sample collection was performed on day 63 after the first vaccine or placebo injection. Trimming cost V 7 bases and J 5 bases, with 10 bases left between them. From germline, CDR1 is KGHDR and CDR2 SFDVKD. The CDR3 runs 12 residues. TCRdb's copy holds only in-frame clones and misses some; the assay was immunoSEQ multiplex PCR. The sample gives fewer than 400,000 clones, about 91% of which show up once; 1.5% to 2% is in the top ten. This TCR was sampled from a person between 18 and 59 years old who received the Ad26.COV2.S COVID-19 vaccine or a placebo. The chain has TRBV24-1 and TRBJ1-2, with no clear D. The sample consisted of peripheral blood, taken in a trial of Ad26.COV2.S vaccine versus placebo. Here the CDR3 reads CATSEYSYGYTF. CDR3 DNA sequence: TGTGCCACCAGCGAATACAGTTATGGCTACACCTTC.